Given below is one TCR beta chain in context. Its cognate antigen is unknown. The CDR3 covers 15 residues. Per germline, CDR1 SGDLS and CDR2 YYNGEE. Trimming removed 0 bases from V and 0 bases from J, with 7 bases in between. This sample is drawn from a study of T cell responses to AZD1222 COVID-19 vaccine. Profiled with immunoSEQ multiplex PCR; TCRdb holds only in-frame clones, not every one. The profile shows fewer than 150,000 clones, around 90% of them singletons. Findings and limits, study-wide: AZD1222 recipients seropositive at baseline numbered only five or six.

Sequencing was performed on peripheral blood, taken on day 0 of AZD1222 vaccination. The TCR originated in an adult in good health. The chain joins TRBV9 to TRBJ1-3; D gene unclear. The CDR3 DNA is TGTGCCAGCAGCGTAGCCGGGGACTCTGGAAACACCATATATTTT. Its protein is CASSVAGDSGNTIYF.